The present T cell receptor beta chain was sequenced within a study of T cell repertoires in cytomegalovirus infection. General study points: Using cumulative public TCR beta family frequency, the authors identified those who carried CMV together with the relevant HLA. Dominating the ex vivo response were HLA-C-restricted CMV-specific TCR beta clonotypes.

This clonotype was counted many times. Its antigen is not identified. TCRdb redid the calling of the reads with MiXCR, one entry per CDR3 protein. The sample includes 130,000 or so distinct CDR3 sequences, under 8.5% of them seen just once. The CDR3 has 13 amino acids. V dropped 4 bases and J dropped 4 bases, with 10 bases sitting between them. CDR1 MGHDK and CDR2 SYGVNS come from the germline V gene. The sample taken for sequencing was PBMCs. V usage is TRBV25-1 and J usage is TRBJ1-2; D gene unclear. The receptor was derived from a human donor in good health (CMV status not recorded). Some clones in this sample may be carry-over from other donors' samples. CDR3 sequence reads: CASSGQARYGYTF. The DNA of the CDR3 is TGTGCCAGCAGTGGCCAGGCGCGCTATGGCTACACCTTC.